This T cell receptor beta chain was sequenced for a study of blood T cell repertoires in COVID-19. The overall study: Some COVID-19 samples were acute and others convalescent; all came from the United States, Italy and Spain. PBMCs, B-cell-depleted T cells, or T cells provided the cDNA or gDNA that made up the material.

As processed by the authors: Scientists estimated how many nucleated cells there were by amplifying reference gene primers. TCRdb keeps only in-frame clones here, not all; method: immunoSEQ multiplex PCR. Clone size and the V and J calls come from that table; the DNA yielded D and trimming. Among about 100,000 clones listed, approximately 87% were seen once. The sample comprised peripheral blood. This clonotype was sampled from a human donor in a cohort sampled during active COVID-19.

CDR3 residues: CASTQSRYNEQFF. The CDR3 region has the DNA TGTGCCAGTACGCAATCCCGGTACAATGAGCAGTTCTTC. The rearrangement uses TRBV19 and TRBJ2-1, with D hard to call. The CDR3 consists of 13 residues. The germline gives CDR1 LNHDA, CDR2 SQIVND (reference sequence). V was clipped by 7 bases and J by 4 bases, with 11 bases between them.